The sample holds many counts of the clone carrying this T cell receptor (beta chain). Libraries of TCR beta came from iRepertoire HTBI primers plus Arm-PCR of CDR3 regions. TCRdb analysed the multiplex PCR reads with MiXCR anew, one entry per CDR3 protein. This sample has 300,000 to 400,000 distinct CDR3 sequences, with around a fifth found just once. The data originate from a study of regulatory T cells in long-lasting Graves disease. Sample time point: persistent/refractory GD, antithyroid drugs over 5 years with positive TRAb. The TCR library was made from RNA that had been extracted from PBMCs in TRIzol. One endocrinology department in Xi'an, China, was where patients came from. A peripheral blood sample, roughly 8.5 milliliters in volume, was drawn into EDTA tubes. The CDR3 runs 13 residues. The germline gives CDR1 DFQATT, CDR2 SNEGSKA (reference sequence). Trimming removed 6 bases at V and 5 bases at J, with 14 bases between.

The clonotype comes from a female donor with Graves disease. The specimen was peripheral blood mononuclear cells (PBMCs), collected when the disease was refractory, from a patient treated with antithyroid drugs. This sequence joins TRBV20-1 and TRBJ1-5; TRBD1 might be the D (6 bases). The CDR3 spells CSASGEKDQPQHF. The CDR3 nucleotides are TGCAGTGCATCAGGGGAGAAGGATCAGCCCCAGCATTTT.